This T cell receptor beta chain is from a study of blood T cell repertoires in COVID-19. Study overall: Sites in the United States, Italy and Spain provided acute and convalescent COVID-19 samples. Sources were T cells, B-cell-depleted T cells, or PBMCs; the material itself was cDNA or gDNA.

Per the original methods: Reference gene primer amplification yielded estimated nucleated cell counts. This table comes from immunoSEQ multiplex PCR, and its TCRdb copy is limited to in-frame clones, with some not included. The DNA was the basis for D and trimming; V, J and clone size are from that table. This sample has tens of thousands of clones, with roughly 87% found just once. The sequencing input was peripheral blood. The sequence came from a man aged 45 to 65 with active or convalescent COVID-19.

CDR3 sequence reads: CASSQGRGEKLFF. The CDR3 DNA sequence: TGCGCCAGCAGCCAAGGGAGGGGTGAAAAACTGTTTTTT. J is TRBJ1-4 and V is TRBV4-1; possibly TRBD1 for D (5 bases). The CDR3 is 13 residues long. Germline V lookup: CDR1 MGHRA, CDR2 YSYEKL. V was clipped by 1 base and J by 7 bases, with 7 bases between them.